Here is one T cell receptor beta chain with its context. CDR1 SEHNR and CDR2 FQNEAQ come from the germline V gene (reference sequence). The CDR3 is made up of 14 amino acids. Trimming shortened V by 4 bases and J by 1 base, and 10 bases separated the two germline ends. This sample is drawn from a study of radiotherapy plus CTLA-4 blockade in lung cancer. As for the study in general: Objective responses were observed in around 17% of patients, and disease control was achieved by over 30%.

Repertoires were generated with immunoSEQ multiplex PCR, while TCRdb's copy carries only in-frame clones and drops some. This sample has tens of thousands of clones; approximately 76% occur once, and the top ten carry 2.5% to 3%. The clonotype originates from a human donor with non-small cell lung cancer who had a complete response to radiotherapy plus ipilimumab. Sequencing used peripheral blood, obtained from a patient treated with radiotherapy plus ipilimumab. The V gene is TRBV7-9, the J gene TRBJ1-1, with a tentative D call TRBD1 (5 bases). DNA for the CDR3: TGTGCCAGCAGCTACTGGGGGGGGAACACTGAAGCTTTCTTT. Its protein is CASSYWGGNTEAFF.